These 4 T cell receptor beta chains were sequenced from one sample in a study of neurological immune-mediated disorders. One entry per CDR3 protein, called by TCRdb with MiXCR from the 5' RACE reads. The sample has tens of thousands of distinct CDR3 sequences; more than 8.5% are singletons. Time point here: longitudinal time-point 1 (baseline). What was sequenced was PBMCs. The receptors here all came from a woman between 40 and 55 years old in good health.

This clonotype was observed many times. The J gene is TRBJ1-2, the V gene TRBV12-3 or TRBV12-4; D might be TRBD1 (5 bases). The CDR3 totals 11 residues. The V and J ends lost 3 bases and 8 bases respectively, with 7 bases between them. CDR3 region: CASSLGRGYTF. The CDR3 DNA is TGTGCCAGCAGTTTGGGGCGCGGCTACACCTTC.

This clonotype has a count of ten or more. This sequence joins TRBV10-3 and TRBJ2-7; weak D call: TRBD1 (6 bases). Germline loops: CDR1 ENHRY, CDR2 SYGVKD. Trimming took off 6 bases at V and 6 bases at J, with 18 bases between the two ends. This CDR3 is 14 amino acids long. The CDR3 DNA sequence: TGTGCCATCAGCCCTACAGGGTCGTATCCCGAGCAGTACTTC. Translation: CAISPTGSYPEQYF.

This clonotype has ten or more counts. J is TRBJ2-7 and V is TRBV4-3; D is perhaps TRBD1 or TRBD2 (5 bases each). V was trimmed by 0 bases and J by 2 bases, leaving 11 bases between them. The CDR3 covers 15 residues. Looked up from germline, CDR1 is LGHNA and CDR2 is YSLEER. The CDR3 nucleotides read TGCGCCAGCAGCCAAGATTTTGGGGGTCCCTACGAGCAGTACTTC. Protein product: CASSQDFGGPYEQYF.

This clonotype has ten or more counts. The gene calls are TRBV5-1 and TRBJ1-1; possibly TRBD1 for D (6 bases). The CDR3 spans 14 residues. V was pared by 0 bases and J by 3 bases, with 9 bases between. Germline CDR1 SGHRS, CDR2 YFSETQ. CDR3 nucleotide sequence: TGCGCCAGCAGCTTGGAGGGGGGGTACACTGAAGCTTTCTTT. It translates to CASSLEGGYTEAFF.